This TCR beta chain was recovered during a study of response to subunit inactivated influenza vaccine. Study conclusions and caveats: That few new T cells are recruited by each seasonal influenza vaccination was the authors' suggestion.

Concerning this clonotype: No antigen is known for it.

Via MiXCR, TCRdb re-called the RT-PCR reads, giving one row per CDR3 protein. The table lists some 160,000 distinct CDR3 sequences, 11% of them singletons, with 12% in the top ten. CDR1 is DFQATT and CDR2 is SNEGSKA in the germline V gene (reference sequence). With 6 bases clipped from V and 11 bases from J, the junction kept 8 bases outside the gene matches. CDR3 length: 13 amino acids. The TCR sequence derives from a man aged 45-65 years who received an inactivated influenza vaccine. The V call is TRBV20-1, the J call TRBJ1-6; 9 nucleotides match TRBD1. The source material was non-naive T cells sorted from PBMCs, sampled more than 35 days after vaccination. CDR3 region: CSAYGQGSAPLHF. The CDR3, as DNA: TGCAGTGCCTATGGACAGGGGTCGGCACCCCTCCACTTT.